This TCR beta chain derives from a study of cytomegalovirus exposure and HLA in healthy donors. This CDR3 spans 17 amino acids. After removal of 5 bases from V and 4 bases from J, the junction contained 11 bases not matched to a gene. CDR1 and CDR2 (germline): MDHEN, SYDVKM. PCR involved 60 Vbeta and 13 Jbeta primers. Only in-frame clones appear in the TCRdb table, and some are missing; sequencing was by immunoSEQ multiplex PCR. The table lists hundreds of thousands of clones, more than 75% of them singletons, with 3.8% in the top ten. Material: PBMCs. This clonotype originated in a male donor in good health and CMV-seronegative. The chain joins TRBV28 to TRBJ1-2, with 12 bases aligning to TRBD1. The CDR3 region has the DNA TGTGCCAGCAGTCCCGGGACAGGGGGCGCGGGTGGCTATGGCTACACCTTC. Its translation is CASSPGTGGAGGYGYTF.